Listed here are 21 T cell receptor beta chains from one sample, sequenced in a study of T cells after yellow fever vaccination. TCRdb reprocessed the 5' RACE reads via MiXCR and lists one record per CDR3 protein. The sample yields about 210,000 distinct CDR3 sequences, 3.2% seen once. The specimen was CD4+ T cells sorted from PBMCs, collected 10 days after the yellow fever booster vaccination. These receptors all stem from a man aged 18-30 years who received the YFV17D yellow fever vaccine.

In this sample, this clonotype turned up many times. This chain connects TRBV7-2 to TRBJ2-7; TRBD2 matches at 15 bases. Germline assignment: CDR1 SGHTA and CDR2 FQGNSA. The V and J ends lost 5 bases and 0 bases, in that order; junction bases with no gene match: 14. This CDR3 has 20 residues. CDR3 sequence: CASSGLAGGRPSTASYEQYF. CDR3 DNA: TGTGCCAGCAGCGGACTAGCGGGGGGGCGACCCTCTACCGCCTCCTACGAGCAGTACTTC.

This clonotype appeared many times. The chain joins TRBV20-1 to TRBJ2-5; 7 bases agree with TRBD2. Germline V CDR1 and CDR2: DFQATT, SNEGSKA (reference sequence). J was trimmed by 5 bases and V by 6 bases; bases with no gene match: 12. The length of the CDR3 is 14 residues. CDR3 region: CSALGGGARETQYF. The CDR3 DNA follows: TGCAGTGCCCTGGGGGGAGGGGCCAGGGAGACCCAGTACTTC.

This clonotype has at least ten counts. V usage is TRBV7-9 and J usage is TRBJ1-2; 7 bases map to TRBD1. The J segment lost 4 bases and the V segment lost 5 bases, leaving 10 bases of the junction unmatched. Germline V CDR1 and CDR2: SEHNR, FQNEAQ (reference sequence). CDR3 size: 15 residues. CDR3: CASSLLRQGVYGYTF. For the CDR3, the DNA is TGTGCCAGCAGCCTTTTAAGACAGGGCGTCTATGGCTACACCTTC.

This clonotype was seen ten or more times. This sequence joins TRBV20-1 and TRBJ1-5; 8 positions match TRBD1. The ends lost 6 bases at V and 2 bases at J; junction bases unmatched: 6. This CDR3 contains 14 residues. Germline CDR1 reads DFQATT; CDR2 reads SNEGSKA (reference sequence). The CDR3 loop reads CSARRGQGNQPQHF. The CDR3 DNA reads TGCAGTGCCCGACGGGGACAGGGCAATCAGCCCCAGCATTTT.

The chain couples TRBV9 to TRBJ1-1, with D perhaps matching TRBD1 (6 bases). The CDR3 extends over 14 amino acids. V lost 4 bases to trimming and J lost 5 bases, with 15 bases between them. Germline CDR1 is SGDLS and CDR2 is YYNGEE. This chain's CDR3 is CASSSQQGVTEAFF. The CDR3 DNA follows: TGTGCCAGCAGCTCCCAACAGGGAGTTACTGAAGCTTTCTTT.

Many counts were recorded for this clonotype. The chain uses TRBV20-1 and TRBJ1-4; the D is unclear. Trimming stripped 7 bases from V and 3 bases from J, with 9 bases between. The CDR3 consists of 12 residues. Germline V gene data show CDR1 as DFQATT and CDR2 as SNEGSKA (reference sequence). The CDR3 bases are TGCAGTGGGTGGGGAGCTAATGAAAAACTGTTTTTT. It translates to CSGWGANEKLFF.

This clonotype was counted between two and nine times. This chain links TRBV5-1 with TRBJ2-7; 8 nucleotides line up with TRBD2. The V segment lost 4 bases and the J segment 6 bases; nucleotides outside the gene matches: 9. CDR1 and CDR2 (germline): SGHRS, YFSETQ. The CDR3 is 14 residues long. The CDR3 sequence is CASSREGSQGEQYV. The CDR3, as DNA: TGCGCCAGCAGCCGGGAGGGTAGTCAAGGCGAGCAGTACGTC.

This clonotype came up many times. The CDR3 nucleotides are TGTGCCAGCAGCCGTATAAAAGAGACCCAGTACTTC. Protein: CASSRIKETQYF. The chain links TRBV12-3 or TRBV12-4 to TRBJ2-5; D is undetermined. V was clipped by 6 bases and J by 3 bases, with 8 bases between them. This CDR3 region has 12 residues.

This clonotype was seen repeatedly, ten times or more. The J gene is TRBJ1-2, the V gene TRBV21-1. TRBV21-1 is noted as a pseudogene. This CDR3 is built from 16 residues. The CDR3 loop reads CARPGGRAPSNYGYTF. The CDR3 DNA reads as TGTGCCAGGCCAGGCGGTAGGGCCCCCTCTAACTATGGCTACACCTTC.

The chain carries TRBV15 and TRBJ2-2, with TRBD1 matching 8 bases. V was clipped by 6 bases and J by 2 bases; unmatched bases: 8. The CDR3 is made up of 16 amino acids. CDR1 LNHNV and CDR2 YYDKDF come from the germline V gene (reference sequence). The CDR3: CATRKRTGPNTGELFF. CDR3 DNA: TGTGCCACCAGGAAGAGGACAGGGCCTAACACCGGGGAGCTGTTTTTT.

This clonotype has a count of ten or more. CDR3 in DNA: TGTGCCAGCAACACCCTCGGGACAGGGTCTGCGGGTGAGCAGTTCTTC. It specifies CASNTLGTGSAGEQFF. This chain joins TRBV28 and TRBJ2-1, with 9 nucleotides matching TRBD1. The CDR3 runs to 16 residues. The trim removed 7 bases at V and 9 bases at J, leaving 16 bases unmatched. Per the germline V gene, CDR1 is MDHEN and CDR2 is SYDVKM.

V and J are TRBV15 and TRBJ1-2, with TRBD1 matching 7 bases. V lost 1 base and J lost 7; bases outside the gene matches: 12. CDR3 size: 16 residues. Germline V gene data show CDR1 as LNHNV and CDR2 as YYDKDF (reference sequence). The CDR3 spells CATSRVPRSGQAGYTF. In nucleotides, the CDR3 is TGTGCCACCAGCAGAGTCCCTAGGAGTGGACAGGCTGGCTACACCTTC.

In its sample, this clonotype was seen many times. V and J are TRBV20-1 and TRBJ1-2; TRBD1 is a possible D gene (5 bases). V lost 5 bases and J 5 bases, leaving 12 bases between the germline ends. This CDR3 spans 12 amino acids. Germline CDR1 is DFQATT and CDR2 is SNEGSKA (reference sequence). The CDR3 sequence: CSAGDSPYGYTF. CDR3 sequence (DNA): TGCAGTGCTGGCGACAGCCCTTATGGCTACACCTTC.

This clonotype showed up just a few times. J is TRBJ2-5 and V is TRBV7-9, with D perhaps TRBD2 (6 bases). Trimming took off 7 bases at V and 3 bases at J, with 21 bases between the two ends. CDR1 is SEHNR, CDR2 FQNEAQ, per germline (reference sequence). The CDR3 is 16 residues long. CDR3 DNA sequence: TGTGCCAGCAATCCCAATCGCGCTAGCGTAGAAGAGACCCAGTACTTC. This sequence encodes CASNPNRASVEETQYF.

There are many counts of this clonotype. The chain carries TRBV27 and TRBJ2-7; 9 nucleotides align to TRBD1. This CDR3 region has 13 residues. Germline trimming cut 2 bases from V and 10 bases from J; bases unmatched to any gene: 6. Looked up from germline, CDR1 is MNHEY and CDR2 is SMNVEV (reference sequence). CDR3 amino acids: CASSLNTGGKQYF. The CDR3 DNA reads TGTGCCAGCAGTTTAAACACAGGGGGCAAACAGTACTTC.

This clonotype turned up a few times. CDR3 residues: CASSYSLDSDNSPLHF. CDR3 nucleotides: TGTGCCAGCAGTTACTCGCTAGACAGCGATAATTCACCCCTCCACTTT. V is TRBV6-5 and J is TRBJ1-6; the D gene is possibly TRBD1 (5 bases). CDR1 and CDR2 from the germline V gene are MNHEY and SVGAGI. Trimming left V 0 bases short and J 5 bases short, with 11 bases between. This CDR3 has 16 residues.

In this sample, this clonotype turned up many times. The chain employs TRBV18 and TRBJ1-5, with D maybe TRBD1 (5 bases). This CDR3 region has 16 residues. V lost 4 bases to trimming and J lost 2 bases, with 15 bases between them. CDR1 KGHSH and CDR2 LQKENI come from the germline V gene. CDR3 coding DNA: TGTGCCAGCTCACTTCGGGGCCTGCAGGGCAATCAGCCCCAGCATTTT. Amino acids: CASSLRGLQGNQPQHF.

The chain links TRBV6-2 or TRBV6-3 to TRBJ2-7; D gene uncertain. Trimming removed 6 bases at V and 6 bases at J, with 12 bases between. The CDR3 covers 12 residues. Per the germline V gene, CDR1 is MNHEY and CDR2 is SVGEGT. CDR3 loop: CASSSLEAEQYV. CDR3 coding DNA: TGTGCCAGCAGCTCGCTAGAGGCCGAGCAGTACGTC.

The sample holds many counts of this clonotype. The chain carries TRBV5-1 and TRBJ2-4; 8 bases align to TRBD1. CDR3 length equals 15 residues. The V segment lost 2 bases and the J segment 6 bases; nucleotides outside the gene matches: 7. Per the germline V gene, CDR1 is SGHRS and CDR2 is YFSETQ. This CDR3 reads CASSLGQGFLNIQYF. The CDR3 coding sequence is TGCGCCAGCAGCTTAGGACAGGGCTTCTTAAACATTCAGTACTTC.

The rearrangement joins TRBV7-2 to TRBJ2-2; unclear D gene. The V end lost 5 bases, the J end lost 10 bases, and 11 bases lay between the germline ends. The CDR3 totals 12 residues. Looked up from germline, CDR1 is SGHTA and CDR2 is FQGNSA. Here the CDR3 reads CASSPLGLELFF. The CDR3 bases are TGTGCCAGCAGCCCCCTAGGATTGGAGCTGTTTTTT.

This clonotype was detected ten times or more. The V gene is TRBV7-2, the J gene TRBJ2-7; 10 positions match TRBD2. The junction had 0 bases not matched to a gene; V was cut back by 2 bases and J by 2 bases. CDR1 and CDR2 from the germline V gene are SGHTA and FQGNSA. This CDR3 is 14 amino acids long. The CDR3 sequence: CASSLLAGAYEQYV. In DNA, the CDR3 is TGTGCCAGCAGCTTACTAGCGGGGGCCTACGAGCAGTACGTC.